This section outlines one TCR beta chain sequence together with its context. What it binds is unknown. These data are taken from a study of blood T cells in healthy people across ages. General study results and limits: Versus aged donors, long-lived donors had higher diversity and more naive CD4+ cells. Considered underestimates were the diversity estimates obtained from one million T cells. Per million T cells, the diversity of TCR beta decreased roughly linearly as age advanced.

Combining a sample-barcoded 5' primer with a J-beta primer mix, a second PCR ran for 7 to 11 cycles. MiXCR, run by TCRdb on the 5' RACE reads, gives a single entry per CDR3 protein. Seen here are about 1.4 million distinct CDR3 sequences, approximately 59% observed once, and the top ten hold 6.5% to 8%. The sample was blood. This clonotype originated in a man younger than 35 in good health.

CDR3 sequence reads: CASSLNWDTYNEQYF. For the CDR3, the DNA is TGTGCCAGCAGCTTAAACTGGGACACCTACAATGAGCAGTACTTC. The V call is TRBV5-5, the J call TRBJ2-5; weak D call: TRBD1 (6 bases). The CDR3 runs 15 residues. The germline CDR1 and CDR2 sequences are SGHKS and YYEKEE (reference sequence). V was trimmed by 2 bases and J by 11 bases, leaving 22 bases between them.